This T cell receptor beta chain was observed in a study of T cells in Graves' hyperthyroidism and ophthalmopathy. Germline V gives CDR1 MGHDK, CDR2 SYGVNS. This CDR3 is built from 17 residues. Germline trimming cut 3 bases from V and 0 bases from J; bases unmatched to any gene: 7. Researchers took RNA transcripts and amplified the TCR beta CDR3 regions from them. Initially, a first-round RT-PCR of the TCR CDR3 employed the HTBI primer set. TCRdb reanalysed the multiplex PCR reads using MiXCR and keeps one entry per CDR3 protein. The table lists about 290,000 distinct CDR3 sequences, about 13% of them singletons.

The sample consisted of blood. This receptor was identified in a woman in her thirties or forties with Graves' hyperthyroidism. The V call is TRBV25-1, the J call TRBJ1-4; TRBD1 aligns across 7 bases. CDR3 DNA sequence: TGTGCCAGCAGTGAGGGACAGAGGCTTGCAACTAATGAAAAACTGTTTTTT. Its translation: CASSEGQRLATNEKLFF.